These T cell receptor beta chains were read from a single sample in a study of untreated major depressive disorder. The table came from immunoSEQ multiplex PCR; TCRdb's copy has only in-frame clones and leaves some out. The sample has more than 20,000 clones; approximately 92% are singletons. The specimen was CD4+ T cells from PBMCs. The origin of the receptors is a man aged 25-45 years in good health. Each CDR3 is given with its conserved first and last residue. Each record gives: clone size, V gene, J gene, D gene, CDR3 DNA, CDR3 protein. D genes are given only for firm matches. Only part of the rows carry a size: once, few, many, or a class if the clone is expanded.

clone size: .; V gene: TRBV5-4; J gene: TRBJ1-1; D gene: TRBD1; CDR3 DNA: TGTGCCAGCAGGGACGCAGGGGGGATGAACACTGAAGCTTTCTTT; CDR3 protein: CASRDAGGMNTEAFF
clone size: .; V gene: TRBV6-1; J gene: TRBJ1-3; D gene: .; CDR3 DNA: TGTGCCAGCAGTGAAGTGGTGGGAAACACCATATATTTT; CDR3 protein: CASSEVVGNTIYF
clone size: .; V gene: TRBV12-5; J gene: TRBJ2-7; D gene: .; CDR3 DNA: TGTGCTAGTGGACTACTTTACGAGCAGTACTTC; CDR3 protein: CASGLLYEQYF
clone size: .; V gene: TRBV2; J gene: TRBJ2-3; D gene: .; CDR3 DNA: TGTGCCAGCAGTGACGTGGGAACAGATACGCAGTATTTT; CDR3 protein: CASSDVGTDTQYF
clone size: .; V gene: TRBV4-3; J gene: TRBJ2-5; D gene: .; CDR3 DNA: TGCGCCAGCAGCCAATTTAATGGACCCGCACAAGAGACCCAGTACTTC; CDR3 protein: CASSQFNGPAQETQYF
clone size: .; V gene: TRBV5-1; J gene: TRBJ1-1; D gene: .; CDR3 DNA: TGCGCCAGCAGCTCCGACGGCACTGAAGCTTTCTTT; CDR3 protein: CASSSDGTEAFF
clone size: .; V gene: TRBV6-1; J gene: TRBJ1-5; D gene: .; CDR3 DNA: TGTGCCAGCAGTGAATTTGGGAATCAGCCCCAGCATTTT; CDR3 protein: CASSEFGNQPQHF
clone size: .; V gene: TRBV5-1; J gene: TRBJ2-6; D gene: TRBD2; CDR3 DNA: TGCGCCAGCAGCGCCGGGCGGACTAGCGGAGTTTCTGGGGCCAACGTCCTGACTTTC; CDR3 protein: CASSAGRTSGVSGANVLTF
clone size: .; V gene: TRBV4-2; J gene: TRBJ1-2; D gene: .; CDR3 DNA: TGTGCCAGCAGCCATGACGCTACAGGGAAGGATGGCTACACCTTC; CDR3 protein: CASSHDATGKDGYTF
clone size: .; V gene: TRBV7-3; J gene: TRBJ1-1; D gene: .; CDR3 DNA: TGTGCCAGCAGCTTGCACCGGGACACAAACACGAACACTGAAGCTTTCTTT; CDR3 protein: CASSLHRDTNTNTEAFF
clone size: .; V gene: TRBV27; J gene: TRBJ1-1; D gene: .; CDR3 DNA: TGTGCCAGCAGTTTATCGATAGGCAGGGAGGCTTTCTTT; CDR3 protein: CASSLSIGREAFF
clone size: .; V gene: TRBV5-8; J gene: TRBJ1-1; D gene: TRBD1; CDR3 DNA: TGTGCCAGCAGCCTCCAAGGGACAGTGTACATGAACACTGAAGCTTTCTTT; CDR3 protein: CASSLQGTVYMNTEAFF
clone size: .; V gene: TRBV18; J gene: TRBJ2-2; D gene: .; CDR3 DNA: TGTGCCAGCTCACCACCGTCTAGGGGGAACACCGGGGAGCTGTTTTTT; CDR3 protein: CASSPPSRGNTGELFF
clone size: .; V gene: TRBV6-6; J gene: TRBJ2-7; D gene: .; CDR3 DNA: TGTGCCAGCACCGGACAAAGCTACGAGCAGTACTTC; CDR3 protein: CASTGQSYEQYF
clone size: once; V gene: TRBV5-1; J gene: TRBJ2-2; D gene: TRBD2; CDR3 DNA: TGCGCCAGCAGCGGCGCGCGGGGGTCGGAGAGCGGGGAGCTGTTTTTT; CDR3 protein: CASSGARGSESGELFF
clone size: .; V gene: TRBV10-3; J gene: TRBJ1-1; D gene: TRBD1; CDR3 DNA: TGTGCCAGCCGCACAGGGGAGAACACTGAAGCTTTCTTT; CDR3 protein: CASRTGENTEAFF
clone size: .; V gene: TRBV4-3; J gene: TRBJ1-2; D gene: .; CDR3 DNA: TGCGCCAGCAGCCCAATGTGGGGGAGTGAGGGTGGCTACACCTTC; CDR3 protein: CASSPMWGSEGGYTF
clone size: .; V gene: TRBV7-2; J gene: TRBJ2-7; D gene: TRBD2; CDR3 DNA: TGTGCCAGCAGGTGGGGGGGACCTCTCCCGTACGAGCAGTACTTC; CDR3 protein: CASRWGGPLPYEQYF
clone size: .; V gene: TRBV10-3; J gene: TRBJ2-5; D gene: .; CDR3 DNA: TGTGCCATCAGGAAGACGGATACCGGGCAAGAGACCCAGTACTTC; CDR3 protein: CAIRKTDTGQETQYF
clone size: .; V gene: TRBV2; J gene: TRBJ1-1; D gene: .; CDR3 DNA: TGTGCCAGCAGCGTCGGGGGGAACACTGAAGCTTTCTTT; CDR3 protein: CASSVGGNTEAFF
clone size: .; V gene: TRBV27; J gene: TRBJ1-3; D gene: .; CDR3 DNA: TGTGCCAGCAGTTTTGGGAGGTCTGGAAACACCATATATTTT; CDR3 protein: CASSFGRSGNTIYF
clone size: .; V gene: TRBV5-6; J gene: TRBJ2-5; D gene: .; CDR3 DNA: TGTGCCAGCAGCTTGGGGCAGCAAGAGACCCAGTACTTC; CDR3 protein: CASSLGQQETQYF
clone size: .; V gene: TRBV5-1; J gene: TRBJ2-7; D gene: TRBD1; CDR3 DNA: TGCGCCAGCAGCAAAGGACAGGGGGCAGTGATGTACGAGCAGTACTTC; CDR3 protein: CASSKGQGAVMYEQYF
clone size: few; V gene: TRBV4-1; J gene: TRBJ2-7; D gene: .; CDR3 DNA: TGCGCCAGCAGCCAGAAACGGCGGGACAGCTACGAGCAGTACTTC; CDR3 protein: CASSQKRRDSYEQYF
clone size: .; V gene: TRBV2; J gene: TRBJ1-1; D gene: TRBD1; CDR3 DNA: TGTGCCAGCAGCGAACAGGGGGCGCGGGACACTGAAGCTTTCTTT; CDR3 protein: CASSEQGARDTEAFF
clone size: .; V gene: TRBV9; J gene: TRBJ2-5; D gene: .; CDR3 DNA: TGTGCCAGCAGCGTAGAGTTGGGAGAGACCCAGTACTTC; CDR3 protein: CASSVELGETQYF
clone size: .; V gene: TRBV6-1; J gene: TRBJ1-2; D gene: .; CDR3 DNA: TGTGCCAGCAGGTTAGAGGGCTACACCTTC; CDR3 protein: CASRLEGYTF
clone size: .; V gene: TRBV10-3; J gene: TRBJ1-1; D gene: .; CDR3 DNA: TGTGCCATCAGTGAGCGGGTTGGGGATACTGAAGCTTTCTTT; CDR3 protein: CAISERVGDTEAFF
clone size: .; V gene: TRBV14; J gene: TRBJ2-1; D gene: TRBD2; CDR3 DNA: TGTGCCAGCACCACTTACGGGGGGAGCTCCTACAATGAGCAGTTCTTC; CDR3 protein: CASTTYGGSSYNEQFF
clone size: .; V gene: TRBV12-5; J gene: TRBJ1-1; D gene: .; CDR3 DNA: TGTGCTAGTGGTCTCACCCCAGGGGCCCAAAATTTGAACACTGAAGCTTTCTTT; CDR3 protein: CASGLTPGAQNLNTEAFF
clone size: .; V gene: TRBV10-3; J gene: TRBJ1-2; D gene: TRBD1; CDR3 DNA: TGTGCCATCAGTGAGTCGAGATGGACAGGGACGGATGGCTACACCTTC; CDR3 protein: CAISESRWTGTDGYTF
clone size: .; V gene: TRBV27; J gene: TRBJ1-2; D gene: TRBD1; CDR3 DNA: TGTGCCAGCAGTTTCTGGGACAGGGATGGCTACACCTTC; CDR3 protein: CASSFWDRDGYTF
clone size: once; V gene: TRBV5-1; J gene: TRBJ2-7; D gene: .; CDR3 DNA: TGCGCCAGCAGCAACTACTACGAGCAGTACTTC; CDR3 protein: CASSNYYEQYF
clone size: .; V gene: TRBV7-9; J gene: TRBJ2-1; D gene: .; CDR3 DNA: TGTGCCAGCAGCTTGAGGAGGGGGGGAGACAATGAGCAGTTCTTC; CDR3 protein: CASSLRRGGDNEQFF
clone size: .; V gene: TRBV18; J gene: TRBJ2-3; D gene: .; CDR3 DNA: TGTGCCAGCTCATCGACGACAGGCACAGATACGCAGTATTTT; CDR3 protein: CASSSTTGTDTQYF
clone size: .; V gene: TRBV11-1; J gene: TRBJ1-2; D gene: TRBD1; CDR3 DNA: TGTGCCAGCAGCTTAGAAGGGACAGGCGGTGGCTACACCTTC; CDR3 protein: CASSLEGTGGGYTF